The T cell receptor (beta chain) under discussion was sequenced for a study of blood T cell repertoires in COVID-19. Original processing methods: Estimation of nucleated cell counts relied on the amplification of reference gene primers. Some clones are missing from TCRdb's copy, which holds only in-frame ones; the method was immunoSEQ multiplex PCR. D and trimming come from the DNA, and the V and J calls and clone size come from that table. Of 150,000 or so clones in the sample, roughly 87% were seen once. Clinical history reported by participants formed the basis on which cohorts were assigned. People in the exposed group encountered a COVID-19 case within 2 weeks before entering the study. Germline CDR1 and CDR2: MNHEY and SMNVEV (reference sequence). The CDR3 consists of 15 residues. The V gene lost 10 bases and the J gene lost 3 bases, with 16 bases spanning the gap.

The receptor was isolated from a woman aged 40 to 55 who had been exposed to COVID-19. The chain couples TRBV27 to TRBJ2-6; maybe TRBD2 (5 bases). The source material was PBMCs or T cells enriched from blood (not recorded which). CDR3 in DNA: TGTGCCACCACTAGGTTTTCAGGTGGGGCCAACGTCCTGACTTTC. This encodes CATTRFSGGANVLTF.